Here is one T cell receptor (beta chain) with its context. The antigen is undetermined. The read falls 3 residues short of the CDR3 end, and the missing part is taken from the germline J gene. Average input was around 1,100 ng genomic DNA for immunoSEQ TCR beta CDR3 amplification. Profiling relied on immunoSEQ multiplex PCR, and the TCRdb table lists in-frame clones only, not all of them. The sample includes about 22,000 clones. Per the germline V gene, CDR1 is DFQATT and CDR2 is SNEGSKA (reference sequence). Trimming cost V 1 base and J 3 bases, with 10 bases left between them. CDR3 length: 15 residues. The sample is drawn from a study of T cells in women clearing cervical HPV infection. Study overall: Blood came at first lesion visit for cases, post-clearance for controls.

Findings and caveats of the study: Unknown T-cell numbers per sample may underlie the richness differences.

The sequenced sample was blood buffy coat. This clonotype originated in a woman aged 18-70 years with a cervical HPV16 infection that either progressed to CIN3+ or cleared (not recorded which). The gene calls are TRBV20-1 and TRBJ1-6, with D possibly TRBD1 on 5 matching bases. The CDR3 bases that were read are TGCAGTGCTAGAGTCCGGGGGAACTATAATTCACCC. It specifies CSARVRGNYNSP. The full CDR3 sequence reads CSARVRGNYNSPLHF.